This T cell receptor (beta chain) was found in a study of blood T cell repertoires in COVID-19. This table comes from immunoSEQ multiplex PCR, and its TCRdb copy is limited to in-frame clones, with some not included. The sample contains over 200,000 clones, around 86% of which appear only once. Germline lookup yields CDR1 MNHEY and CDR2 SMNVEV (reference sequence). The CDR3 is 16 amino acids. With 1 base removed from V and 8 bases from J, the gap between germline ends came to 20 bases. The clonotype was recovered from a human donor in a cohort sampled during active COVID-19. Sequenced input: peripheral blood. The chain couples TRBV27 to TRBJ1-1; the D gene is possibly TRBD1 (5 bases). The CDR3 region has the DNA TGTGCCAGCAGTTTATTGGGAGGCGGGACGAACCGGGAAGCTTTCTTT. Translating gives CASSLLGGGTNREAFF.